This T cell receptor (beta chain) was sequenced during a study of cytomegalovirus exposure and HLA in healthy donors (dated by TCRdb to 2017 to 2019). Concerning the study at large: An earlier analysis of about 530 of the donors reported 276 Gb of sequence data and around 100 million unique TCR beta sequences obtained from roughly 180 million T cells. An early release that covered some 630 HLA-typed donors contained about 290 gigabases of sequencing data and around 85 million unique TCR sequences. Among the roughly 370 genotyped donors, approximately 82% belonged to the genetic ancestry cluster associated with self-reported Caucasian donors. The aim of the study was to test whether cataloging public T cell receptors could identify signatures of past pathogen exposure. The study used immunosequencing to profile the T cell repertoires of 666 subjects and linked those repertoires to cytomegalovirus serostatus. A separate validation cohort of roughly 110 different subjects was used in addition to the roughly 670-subject first cohort. To predict cytomegalovirus infection status, the study combined high-throughput TCR immunosequencing, statistical association of individual TCRs with disease status, and machine learning. A later analysis re-analyzed previously published TCR beta repertoires from 666 donors and added high-resolution HLA genotyping to study TCR occurrence patterns. Rather than drawing on any new phenotypic data, the later analysis identified candidate immune exposures from TCR beta sequences and the way those sequences occurred across donors. An earlier analysis of 450 to 750 of the donors used high-throughput TCR beta sequencing to judge whether each TCR beta V gene segment behaved as functional or pseudogenic. Donor age, sex, ethnicity and CMV serostatus were compiled together with the repertoire data. A later genetic analysis took genome-wide SNP genotypes for 398 of the 666 donors and used that subset as a discovery cohort. All discovery cohort repertoires had been generated using a single sequencing platform. HLA typing included class I and class II loci at four-digit resolution. Typing coverage differed by locus: A, B, C, DRB1 and DQB1 were typed in about 620-640 donors, DQA1 in about 550, DPA1 in around 600, and DPB1 in approximately 450. Because of strong linkage in the cohort, a handful of DR-DQ haplotypes were treated as single units for association and clustering. Across 300 to 400 genotyped donors of the cohort, an average of roughly 200,000 unique TCR beta nucleotide sequences per donor were sequenced, and about a sixth of those sequences were non-productive. The research as a whole found: The only immune exposure information available for the cohort was CMV serostatus. An earlier analysis of several hundred of the donors showed that most TCR beta V segments appeared in productive rearrangements either about 90% or about 30% of the time, which broadly matched IMGT annotations. In a later analysis, most CMV-associated TCR beta chains were found to appear HLA-restricted, with HLA associations seemingly driven largely by CMV exposure. An association between a missense DCLRE1C variant and V-gene and J-gene trimming of TCR beta chains was found in a later genetic analysis and replicated in an independent cohort. Strong co-occurrence of HLA alleles, especially DR and DQ, made assigning TCR associations to individual alleles difficult. In a later genetic analysis, fewer N-insertions in productive TCRs were reported among donors in an Asian-associated ancestry cluster than the roughly 700-donor mean. A cluster of highly shared sequence variants was judged likely to be a technical artifact of the sequencing pipeline. The 87-base-pair reads could not distinguish some IMGT-functional V segments, including TRBV6-2 and TRBV6-3, so those segments were excluded. Compared with equally common non-associated chains, HLA-associated TCR beta chains in a later analysis were more clonally expanded and had lower generation probabilities. According to a later analysis, parvovirus B19, influenza, CMV and Epstein-Barr virus appeared linked to several top co-occurrence clusters. While some public TCRs were present in many individuals, most TCR sequences turned up only very rarely across donors. At a false discovery rate of 0.05, a later analysis linked 16,951 TCR beta sequences to specific HLA alleles. HLA typing was unavailable for some donors at each locus, so association tests used only the typed subset. According to a later analysis, TCR association rates differed among HLA loci, with DRB1 alleles showing the most associated TCRs and HLA-C alleles showing the fewest. The earlier analysis of almost 600 of the donors excluded roughly 16 rarely observed V segments, including chromosome 9 orphons, because counts were too low. It was suggested by the authors that the approach could potentially be generalized to other disease states and immunological phenotypes. The classifier was reported to diagnose cytomegalovirus status with high specificity and sensitivity in both the original cohort and the validation cohort. In vitro tests confirmed that three of the cytomegalovirus-associated TCR beta chains recognize cytomegalovirus antigens. Sequencing depth was assumed to be roughly uniform across donors in the presence/absence analyses, though that assumption may not hold. A further reported finding was that TCR beta sequences accurately predicted the HLA-A and HLA-B alleles for most subjects in the first cohort. Linkage disequilibrium might explain the correlated functional status among segregating V segments, but an unknown experimental factor could not be ruled out. The study listed 164 TCR beta chains as associated with cytomegalovirus. The cohort was sequenced for TCR beta chains only, and without alpha or paired-chain data the features that could be detected were limited.

Library method: the immunoSEQ multiplex PCR assay. The multiplex PCR relied on a mix of 60 forward primers for TCR Vbeta segments and 13 reverse primers for TCR Jbeta segments. The CDR3 region of rearranged TCR beta genes was amplified from genomic DNA by a multiplex PCR assay. The Illumina HiSeq System was used to sequence the amplified TCR beta libraries as 87-base-pair reads. In the source study's methods: Across the roughly 670 repertoires, a later analysis counted some 80 million unique TCR beta chains, around 11 million of which were shared by at least two donors. To remove PCR and sequencing errors, raw reads were error-corrected and collapsed into unique sequences using a nearest-neighbor algorithm that merged closely related sequences. V, D and J gene segments were assigned by aligning CDR3 sequences to IMGT reference sequences. For a sequence to be retained, a match of at least six nucleotides to both a V gene segment and a J gene segment was required. Rearrangements were classified as productive when the CDR3 lacked stop codons and remained in frame with V and J, and all other rearrangements were classified as non-productive. CDR3 was defined by IMGT convention, running from the second conserved V-encoded cysteine to the conserved J-encoded phenylalanine. In an earlier analysis of more than 550 of the donors, sequences lacking an unambiguous match to a single V gene segment were excluded. In an earlier analysis of roughly 600 of the donors, a V segment was called functional when productive rearrangements were above 56.7%, and segregating when the standard deviation between donors exceeded 5%. A statistical classification framework was developed to diagnose cytomegalovirus status using the catalog of TCR beta chain sequences. A later analysis assigned V and J genes by comparing TCR nucleotide sequences with IMGT/GENE-DB human TR gene sequences. The TCRdist pipeline was used in a later analysis to assign CDR3 sequences and most-parsimonious VDJ recombination scenarios. A later analysis defined each TCR beta chain by its CDR3 amino acid sequence plus V-gene family, and excluded reads lacking a unique V-gene family. To address suspected cross-contamination and a sequencing artifact, a later analysis removed approximately 600 highly shared, low-generation-probability nucleotide sequences. In a later analysis, a clonal expansion index was calculated for each public chain from normalized within-repertoire ranks of inferred template counts. In a later analysis, generation probabilities were computed with a VDJ recombination model fitted to out-of-frame rearrangements, and the resulting probabilities were checked against IGoR. In a later analysis, TCR-TCR, TCR-HLA and TCR-CMV co-occurrence was scored with hypergeometric tests, and a repertoire-size bias correction was applied to TCR pairs. In a later analysis, false discovery rates were estimated by permuting HLA or CMV assignments 20 times. In a later analysis, co-occurring TCRs were grouped using DBSCAN, with TCRdist sequence similarity added in when clustering inside HLA-allele-positive subsets. Repertoires with fewer than 30,000 or more than 120,000 public chains, plus five repertoires with anomalous nucleotide sharing, were excluded from co-occurrence clustering. Held by TCRdb, this immuneACCESS table contains in-frame sequences only and omits some clones. Under half of the omission traces to an unresolved V gene where checked; the cause of the rest is unknown. Clone size and the V and J calls come from that table; the DNA yielded D and trimming. This sample gives about 69,000 clones in total; roughly 71% of them show up just once. Over 8.5% of the sample rests with the top ten.

Looking up the germline V gene yields CDR1 SGHVS and CDR2 FNYEAQ. The junction carries 15 bases between V and J, which are trimmed by 6 bases and 0 bases respectively. Counted from cysteine to phenylalanine, this CDR3 has 15 amino acids. Kept here is only the CDR3 DNA, which spans 45 bases and is read in frame from base 1. In regard to this clone: Its antigen is still unknown. No clone much larger than this one lies a single base away; base qualities are absent.

The cohort comprised fewer than 750 healthy bone marrow donors. All cohort members were sampled while nominally healthy, although unrecorded immune exposures were likely present. The donor tested CMV seropositive, placing the donor among the 310 or so seropositive members of the cohort. A peripheral blood sample was provided by each donor, and peripheral blood mononuclear cells were used for TCR beta sequencing. Genomic DNA extraction from the blood cell samples was performed with the Qiagen DNeasy Blood Extraction Kit. This sequence uses TRBV7-6 and TRBJ2-7; TRBD2 is possibly the D segment (6 matching bases). The sequencing sample was made of PBMCs. The sequence came from a woman aged 60-75 years in good health and CMV-seropositive. The CDR3 corresponds to CASRAGTGSSYEQYF. The DNA sequence follows: TGTGCCAGCAGAGCCGGGACTGGAAGCTCCTACGAGCAGTACTTC.